Below are 8 T cell receptor beta chains sequenced from a single sample in a study of OX40 agonist ivuxolimab in advanced cancers. Produced via immunoSEQ multiplex PCR; TCRdb's table is partial and in-frame only. The sample includes roughly 28,000 clones, 82% of them seen just once. Specimen: CD4+ or CD8+ T cells sorted from blood, collected in a trial of the OX40 agonist ivuxolimab. These receptors were taken from an adult with an advanced solid tumor such as melanoma, head and neck, liver or kidney cancer.

This clone showed up just a few times. This chain joins TRBV13 and TRBJ2-7, with 13 bases fitting TRBD2. The V segment lost 4 bases and the J segment 5 bases; nucleotides outside the gene matches: 5. Germline CDR1 is PRHDT and CDR2 is FYEKMQ (reference sequence). This CDR3 is 15 amino acids long. CDR3 in amino acids: CASSSRTSGSHEQYF. The CDR3 DNA reads as TGTGCCAGCAGCTCCCGGACTAGCGGGAGCCACGAGCAGTACTTC.

The chain uses TRBV6-1 and TRBJ1-4; no reliable D call. Per the germline V gene, CDR1 is MNHNS and CDR2 is SASEGT. The CDR3 spans 15 residues. Trimming removed 2 bases at V and 5 bases at J, with 12 bases between. For the CDR3, the DNA is TGTGCCAGCAGTGAATGGGTGGGAGTAAATGAAAAACTGTTTTTT. Translated: CASSEWVGVNEKLFF.

The rearrangement uses TRBV7-9 and TRBJ2-1, with D possibly being TRBD1 or TRBD2 (5 bases each). Trimming cost V 6 bases and J 0 bases, with 9 bases left between them. The CDR3 totals 14 residues. The germline CDR1 and CDR2 sequences are SEHNR and FQNEAQ (reference sequence). The CDR3 DNA sequence: TGTGCCAGCAGGAAGGGGAGCTCCTACAATGAGCAGTTCTTC. It yields the protein CASRKGSSYNEQFF. Looking up the rest from reference TRBV7-9 and TRBJ2-1 gives the full variable domain: DTGVSQNPRHKITKRGQNVTFRCDPISEHNRLYWYRQTLGQGPEFLTYFQNEAQLEKSRLLSDRFSAERPKGSFSTLEIQRTEQGDSAMYLCASRKGSSYNEQFFGPGTRLTVL.

The chain uses TRBV9 and TRBJ2-3; 8 bases are a match to TRBD2. Unmatched junction bases numbered 6, after V lost 0 bases and J lost 3 bases. Germline loops: CDR1 SGDLS, CDR2 YYNGEE. CDR3 length equals 16 residues. CDR3 bases: TGTGCCAGCAGCGTAGATACGGGGGGGCTGACAGATACGCAGTATTTT. It is translated as CASSVDTGGLTDTQYF.

This clone occurred once. This rearrangement joins TRBV13 to TRBJ2-2, with 12 positions matching TRBD2. V was pared by 5 bases and J by 0 bases, with 10 bases of the junction left unmatched. Germline V gene sequence: CDR1 PRHDT, CDR2 FYEKMQ (reference sequence). The CDR3 has 19 residues. CDR3 nucleotides: TGTGCCAGCAGCCCGATACGACTAGCGGGAGAAGCGAACACCGGGGAGCTGTTTTTT. It codes for CASSPIRLAGEANTGELFF. Full variable domain (remainder filled in from reference TRBV13 and TRBJ2-2): AAGVIQSPRHLIKEKRETATLKCYPIPRHDTVYWYQQGPGQDPQFLISFYEKMQSDKGSIPDRFSAQQFSDYHSELNMSSLELGDSALYFCASSPIRLAGEANTGELFFGEGSRLTVL.

The chain links TRBV9 to TRBJ2-3; 7 positions agree with TRBD2. This CDR3 spans 17 amino acids. Trimming took 0 bases from V and 5 from J; bases not matched to a gene: 12. Germline V lookup: CDR1 SGDLS, CDR2 YYNGEE. Here the CDR3 DNA reads TGTGCCAGCAGCGTAGGTCGGTATGCGGGAGTAGAAGATACGCAGTATTTT. Protein sequence: CASSVGRYAGVEDTQYF.

The genes are TRBV6-9 and TRBJ1-5, with D possibly matching TRBD1 (5 bases). The CDR3 loop spans 15 amino acids. Germline V CDR1 and CDR2: MNHGY, SVAAGI. V lost 5 bases, J lost 6 bases, and 17 bases lay in between. The CDR3 here is CASSPLGEVSQPQHF. The CDR3 DNA reads as TGTGCCAGCAGTCCTTTGGGGGAGGTGAGTCAGCCCCAGCATTTT.

V usage is TRBV4-1 and J usage is TRBJ2-7, with D perhaps matching TRBD2 (5 bases). Looked up from germline, CDR1 is MGHRA and CDR2 is YSYEKL. The CDR3 is made up of 14 amino acids. V was cut by 1 base and J by 0 bases, with 7 bases left in between. The CDR3: CASSQVGSSYEQYF. CDR3 in DNA: TGCGCCAGCAGCCAAGTGGGGAGCTCCTACGAGCAGTACTTC.